What follows are 29 T cell receptor beta chains derived from one specimen sequenced in a study of breast tumors, draining lymph nodes, adjacent tissues. TCRdb reprocessed the multiplex PCR reads with MiXCR, giving one entry per CDR3 protein. The sample lists under 300,000 distinct CDR3 sequences, under 40% seen once, with approximately 3.6% in the top ten. Axillary draining lymph nodes of breast cancer patients supplied the node samples. Material for sequencing was axillary lymph node tissue. The receptor source for this set is a female donor with breast cancer. Some clones in this sample may be carry-over from other donors' samples.

The sample holds many counts of this clonotype. The chain employs TRBV2 and TRBJ2-1; 7 positions match TRBD1. After removal of 7 bases from V and 6 bases from J, the junction contained 6 bases not matched to a gene. The CDR3 extends over 13 amino acids. The germline gives CDR1 SNHLY, CDR2 FYNNEI. CDR3 coding DNA: TGTGCCAGCAACCGGCAGGGGGTCAATGAGCAGTTCTTC. Amino acid sequence: CASNRQGVNEQFF.

This clonotype occurred many times. The chain has TRBV14 and TRBJ2-3; D remains unclear. Germline assignment: CDR1 SGHDN and CDR2 FVKESK. V gave up 4 bases and J gave up 2 bases, with 7 bases separating them. This CDR3 spans 13 amino acids. The DNA of the CDR3 is TGTGCCAGCAGCCCTAGATTCACAGATACGCAGTATTTT. Its translation: CASSPRFTDTQYF.

As regards this clonotype: This sequence may be a read error, since a much larger clone differs from it by one base. J is TRBJ2-1 and V is TRBV20-1; D is possibly TRBD1 or TRBD2 (5 bases each). There are 15 residues in the CDR3. V shed 2 bases and J shed 6 bases, with 17 bases lying between them. Per germline, CDR1 DFQATT and CDR2 SNEGSKA (reference sequence). The CDR3 loop reads CSARTGTGGTNEQFF. The CDR3, as DNA: TGCAGTGCTAGAACGGGGACCGGTGGGACCAATGAGCAGTTCTTC.

This clonotype is a singleton in its sample. The chain couples TRBV5-1 to TRBJ2-6; 7 nucleotides line up with TRBD1. CDR1 is SGHRS, CDR2 YFSETQ, per germline. V trimming: 3 bases; J trimming: 0 bases; junction bases outside the gene matches: 3. The CDR3 totals 16 residues. In DNA form, the CDR3 reads TGCGCCAGCAGCTGGACAGGATCCTCTGGGGCCAACGTCCTGACTTTC. Amino acids: CASSWTGSSGANVLTF.

This clonotype was seen repeatedly, ten times or more. V and J are TRBV7-6 and TRBJ2-3; D unclear. The CDR3 totals 16 residues. Germline V gives CDR1 SGHVS, CDR2 FNYEAQ. V was cut by 5 bases and J by 0 bases, with 15 bases left in between. Here the CDR3 reads CASSLDPQTSTDTQYF. CDR3 nucleotides: TGTGCCAGCAGCCTCGATCCCCAAACGAGCACAGATACGCAGTATTTT.

V and J are TRBV24-1 and TRBJ1-5, with TRBD1 as a possible D gene (6 bases). Between the trimmed V and J ends, which lost 4 bases and 14 bases, there was a span of 23 bases. CDR3 length: 15 residues. Germline V gene sequence: CDR1 KGHDR, CDR2 SFDVKD. The CDR3 loop reads CATSDSGGTRAYEHF. For the CDR3, the DNA is TGTGCCACCAGTGACTCCGGCGGGACAAGAGCCTACGAGCATTTT.

About this clonotype: A much more abundant neighbour one base away suggests this may be a read error. The gene calls are TRBV11-3 and TRBJ2-1; TRBD2 might be the D (5 bases). This CDR3 contains 16 residues. Germline CDR1 is SGHNT and CDR2 is YENEEA. V lost 5 bases and J lost 0, with 14 bases in between. CDR3 sequence reads: CASSPGGSASYNEQFF. The CDR3 bases are TGTGCCAGCAGCCCCGGCGGGTCGGCCTCCTACAATGAGCAGTTCTTC.

This clonotype was counted ten times or more. V gene TRBV3-1 combines with J gene TRBJ1-2; tentatively, D is TRBD1 (6 bases). The CDR3 covers 17 residues. V was shortened by 2 bases and J by 2 bases, with 18 bases between the two germline ends. CDR1 is LGHDT, CDR2 YNNKEL, per germline (reference sequence). CDR3 nucleotides: TGTGCCAGCAGCCAAATGGGAAGGGGGGGCGCCAACTATGGCTACACCTTC. Protein: CASSQMGRGGANYGYTF.

This clonotype was seen a handful of times. The chain recombines TRBV7-8 with TRBJ1-1; 8 nucleotides match TRBD1. The CDR3 consists of 18 residues. J gave up 4 bases and V 0 bases, and 13 bases lay outside the gene matches. CDR1 SGHVS and CDR2 FQNEAQ come from the germline V gene. CDR3 sequence reads: CASSLARPDRGWSTEAFF. The CDR3, as DNA: TGTGCCAGCAGCTTAGCGAGGCCCGACAGGGGTTGGAGCACTGAAGCTTTCTTT.

The CDR3 reads CASSPGLGGGEKLFF. CDR3 sequence (DNA): TGTGCCAGCAGCCCGGGACTAGGGGGCGGTGAAAAACTGTTTTTT. The chain combines TRBV7-2 with TRBJ1-4; 7 bases are a match to TRBD1. Germline V gene sequence: CDR1 SGHTA, CDR2 FQGNSA. Trimming took 5 bases from V and 7 from J; bases not matched to a gene: 10. This CDR3 has 15 amino acids.

In regard to this clonotype: A much larger clone differs by one base, so this may be a read error. This chain joins TRBV9 and TRBJ2-1; 7 bases map to TRBD2. The CDR3 length is 15 residues. Germline V gene data show CDR1 as SGDLS and CDR2 as YYNGEE. Here the CDR3 reads CASSVTAGSVNGQFF. In nucleotides, the CDR3 is TGTGCCAGCAGCGTAACAGCGGGGTCCGTCAATGGGCAGTTCTTC.

The chain uses TRBV3-1 and TRBJ2-5, with D perhaps being TRBD1 or TRBD2 (6 bases each). CDR3 length equals 15 residues. Per the germline V gene, CDR1 is LGHDT and CDR2 is YNNKEL (reference sequence). V lost 0 bases to trimming and J lost 4 bases, with 12 bases between them. Written as DNA, the CDR3 is TGTGCCAGCAGCCAAGAATCCGGGGGCGCAGAGACCCAGTACTTC. Translation: CASSQESGGAETQYF.

The chain combines TRBV9 with TRBJ1-1; no firm D call. From germline, CDR1 is SGDLS and CDR2 YYNGEE. The CDR3 is 15 residues long. Trimming took 4 bases from V and 2 from J, leaving 15 bases between them. CDR3 coding DNA: TGTGCCAGCAGCCCAAGGGAGCGGGGAAACACTGAAGCTTTCTTT. This encodes CASSPRERGNTEAFF.

There are many counts of this clonotype. The chain combines TRBV20-1 with TRBJ1-5, with 7 bases aligning to TRBD1. With 4 bases clipped from V and 5 bases from J, the junction kept 8 bases outside the gene matches. CDR3 length equals 14 residues. Germline CDR1 is DFQATT and CDR2 is SNEGSKA (reference sequence). CDR3 amino acids: CSATQGGSDQPQHF. The CDR3 DNA reads TGCAGTGCTACGCAGGGGGGCTCGGATCAGCCCCAGCATTTT.

In this sample, this clonotype turned up a few times. This chain links TRBV5-1 with TRBJ2-5, with D unresolved. CDR3 length: 15 amino acids. Germline assignment: CDR1 SGHRS and CDR2 YFSETQ. V lost 0 bases and J 4 bases, leaving 13 bases between the germline ends. CDR3 DNA: TGCGCCAGCAGCTTGGGTTTAGCCCGAGTAGAGACCCAGTACTTC. This codes for CASSLGLARVETQYF.

As for this clonotype: A read error may account for a junction end that differs from germline. This sequence joins TRBV7-9 and TRBJ2-1; the D gene is possibly TRBD1 (5 bases). Germline V CDR1 and CDR2: SEHNR, FQNEAQ (reference sequence). The CDR3 covers 16 residues. DNA for the CDR3: TGTGCCGGCAGGTCAGGGAACGCACGACTCGACAATGAGCAGTTCTTC. Protein product: CAGRSGNARLDNEQFF.

The J gene is TRBJ2-1, the V gene TRBV27, with TRBD1 matching 10 bases. CDR1 MNHEY and CDR2 SMNVEV come from the germline V gene (reference sequence). V lost 6 bases to trimming and J lost 7 bases; unmatched junction nucleotides: 9. This CDR3 is 15 amino acids long. This CDR3 reads CASSTTTGGGNEQFF. The DNA for the CDR3 is TGTGCCAGCAGCACTACGACAGGGGGCGGAAATGAGCAGTTCTTC.

Ten or more counts support this clonotype. The chain couples TRBV19 to TRBJ2-1, with TRBD2 as a possible D gene (5 bases). Germline CDR1 is LNHDA and CDR2 is SQIVND (reference sequence). The CDR3 contains 13 residues. Trimming cost V 4 bases and J 6 bases, with 10 bases left between them. The chain's CDR3 is CASSTGLVNEQFF. The CDR3 bases are TGTGCCAGTAGTACCGGACTCGTCAATGAGCAGTTCTTC.

The CDR3 here is CSASTGVGGDEQFF. DNA of the CDR3: TGCAGCGCCTCGACAGGGGTGGGGGGCGATGAGCAGTTCTTC. This rearrangement joins TRBV29-1 to TRBJ2-1; TRBD1 matches 8 bases. Per the germline V gene, CDR1 is SQVTM and CDR2 is ANQGSEA. The ends lost 7 bases at V and 8 bases at J; junction bases unmatched: 13. CDR3 length: 14 residues.

This clonotype has a handful of counts. A single base separates this from a much larger clone, so it may be a read error. J is TRBJ2-3 and V is TRBV7-9, with TRBD1 identical over 9 bases. The CDR3 has 16 amino acids. Germline V lookup: CDR1 SEHNR, CDR2 FQNEAQ (reference sequence). J was trimmed by 8 bases and V by 5 bases; bases with no gene match: 14. This CDR3 is CASSLPRDRDEGTQYF. The CDR3 DNA is TGTGCCAGCAGCCTCCCAAGGGACAGGGACGAAGGTACGCAGTATTTT.

Only a few counts were recorded for this clonotype. A much larger clone lies a single base off, so this may be a read error. The chain combines TRBV5-1 with TRBJ1-6; a weak D match, TRBD1 (5 bases). The V end lost 5 bases, the J end lost 7 bases, and 16 bases lay between the germline ends. The germline gives CDR1 SGHRS, CDR2 YFSETQ. This CDR3 contains 15 residues. The DNA for the CDR3 is TGCGCCAGCAGAGCGGGACCCTCGAGGAATTCACCCCTCCACTTT. This sequence encodes CASRAGPSRNSPLHF.

The chain is built from TRBV12-3 or TRBV12-4 and TRBJ2-5; 9 nucleotides agree with TRBD1. The V segment lost 4 bases and the J segment 1 base; nucleotides outside the gene matches: 7. This CDR3 has 16 residues. CDR3 protein: CASSSPGTGFQETQYF. The CDR3 DNA is TGTGCCAGCAGTTCTCCCGGGACAGGGTTCCAAGAGACCCAGTACTTC.

This clonotype appeared many times. The chain employs TRBV7-9 and TRBJ1-1; D is uncertain. With 3 bases removed from V and 0 bases from J, the gap between germline ends came to 5 bases. The CDR3 extends over 13 amino acids. Germline values: CDR1 SEHNR, CDR2 FQNEAQ (reference sequence). This chain's CDR3 is CASSLSVNTEAFF. The CDR3 DNA reads TGTGCCAGCAGCTTGAGTGTGAACACTGAAGCTTTCTTT.

Remarks on this clonotype: This sequence may be a read error, since a much larger clone differs from it by one base. V gene TRBV7-2 combines with J gene TRBJ2-2, with 7 bases identical to TRBD2. The CDR3 covers 14 residues. The V gene's germline CDR1 is SGHTA and CDR2 FQGNSA. The CDR3 bases are TGTGCCGGCAGCTTCGGGGGGAGCACCGGGGAGCTGTTTTTT. Translating gives CAGSFGGSTGELFF. Full variable domain (remainder filled in from reference TRBV7-2 and TRBJ2-2): GAGVSQSPSNKVTEKGKDVELRCDPISGHTALYWYRQSLGQGLEFLIYFQGNSAPDKSGLPSDRFSAERTGGSVSTLTIQRTQQEDSAVYLCAGSFGGSTGELFFGEGSRLTVL.

This chain connects TRBV6-5 to TRBJ1-5; TRBD1 matches at 11 bases. V gave up 0 bases and J gave up 2 bases; unmatched junction bases: 0. The germline gives CDR1 MNHEY, CDR2 SVGAGI. The CDR3 has 16 amino acids. CDR3 residues: CASSYSGQGGNQPQHF. CDR3 coding DNA: TGTGCCAGCAGTTACTCGGGACAGGGGGGCAATCAGCCCCAGCATTTT.

In this sample, this clonotype turned up many times. The chain uses TRBV19 and TRBJ1-5; no clear D. The germline V and J ends were trimmed by 7 bases and 3 bases, with 16 bases remaining between them. The CDR3 runs 15 residues. Germline CDR1 reads LNHDA; CDR2 reads SQIVND (reference sequence). The CDR3 DNA follows: TGTGCCAGTACCCAGTGGTTGGGGAACAATCAGCCCCAGCATTTT. Residues: CASTQWLGNNQPQHF.

Remarks on this clonotype: A much larger clone lies a single base off, so this may be a read error. The chain carries TRBV10-3 and TRBJ2-2; TRBD1 aligns across 7 bases. From germline, CDR1 is ENHRY and CDR2 SYGVKD. CDR3 length equals 15 residues. The CDR3 spells CAISAGTANTRELFF. CDR3 bases: TGTGCCATCAGTGCCGGGACAGCGAACACCAGGGAGCTGTTTTTT.

This clonotype was detected ten times or more. The gene calls are TRBV2 and TRBJ1-2; 10 nucleotides match TRBD1. This CDR3 is built from 12 residues. Germline V CDR1 and CDR2: SNHLY, FYNNEI. The J segment lost 11 bases and the V segment lost 6 bases, leaving 6 bases of the junction unmatched. In DNA, the CDR3 is TGTGCCAGCAGGACGGACAGGGGGTTTTACACCTTC. Its translation is CASRTDRGFYTF.

This clonotype was seen many times. The chain joins TRBV7-2 to TRBJ1-2, with a weak D call TRBD1 (5 bases). V was pared by 3 bases and J by 2 bases, with 7 bases between. Germline V gene data show CDR1 as SGHTA and CDR2 as FQGNSA. The CDR3 runs to 13 residues. Written as DNA, the CDR3 is TGTGCCAGCAGCTTGGGGCAGAACTATGGCTACACCTTC. Protein product: CASSLGQNYGYTF. The full variable domain, completed using reference TRBV7-2 and TRBJ1-2, is GAGVSQSPSNKVTEKGKDVELRCDPISGHTALYWYRQSLGQGLEFLIYFQGNSAPDKSGLPSDRFSAERTGGSVSTLTIQRTQQEDSAVYLCASSLGQNYGYTFGSGTRLTVV.